Listed below are T cell receptor beta chains from one sample, sequenced in a study of T cells in Graves' hyperthyroidism and ophthalmopathy. One entry per CDR3 protein, called by TCRdb with MiXCR from the multiplex PCR reads. This table holds about 410,000 distinct CDR3 sequences, under 15% found once. Sample: blood. These receptors were obtained from a man between 18 and 29 years old with Graves' ophthalmopathy. Both conserved end residues are part of each CDR3. The order of the fields is V gene, clone size, D gene, J gene, CDR3 protein, CDR3 DNA. A D gene is named only where the DNA matches it firmly. Size tells how often a clone was seen (once, few, many) or the class of an expanded clone, and some rows leave it out.

V gene: TRBV7-2; clone size: many; D gene: -; J gene: TRBJ1-6; CDR3 protein: CASGETWTYNSPLHF; CDR3 DNA: TGTGCCAGCGGAGAGACATGGACCTATAATTCACCCCTCCACTTT
V gene: TRBV6-1; clone size: many; D gene: TRBD2; J gene: TRBJ2-3; CDR3 protein: CASSLAGESTDTQYF; CDR3 DNA: TGTGCCAGCAGTCTAGCGGGAGAAAGTACAGATACGCAGTATTTT
V gene: TRBV20-1; clone size: few; D gene: -; J gene: TRBJ2-1; CDR3 protein: CSAPRAGQHYNEQFF; CDR3 DNA: TGCAGTGCCCCTAGGGCGGGGCAACATTACAATGAGCAGTTCTTC
V gene: TRBV6-1; clone size: few; D gene: -; J gene: TRBJ1-6; CDR3 protein: CASRQYRDIYNSPLHF; CDR3 DNA: TGTGCCAGCAGACAATACCGGGACATCTATAATTCACCCCTCCACTTT
V gene: TRBV9; clone size: -; D gene: -; J gene: TRBJ2-3; CDR3 protein: CASSGYFADTQYF; CDR3 DNA: TGTGCCAGCAGCGGTTACTTCGCAGATACGCAGTATTTT
V gene: TRBV2; clone size: -; D gene: TRBD1; J gene: TRBJ1-1; CDR3 protein: CASRGRGLLTEAFF; CDR3 DNA: TGTGCCAGCAGGGGCAGGGGGCTTTTGACTGAAGCTTTCTTT
V gene: TRBV7-8; clone size: many; D gene: -; J gene: TRBJ1-5; CDR3 protein: CASSYTGQPQHF; CDR3 DNA: TGTGCCAGCAGCTACACAGGGCAGCCCCAGCATTTT
V gene: TRBV2; clone size: many; D gene: TRBD1; J gene: TRBJ1-2; CDR3 protein: CASSYRGYYGYTF; CDR3 DNA: TGTGCCAGCAGCTACAGGGGGTACTATGGCTACACCTTC
V gene: TRBV6-6; clone size: few; D gene: -; J gene: TRBJ1-2; CDR3 protein: CASSYSGDGYYGYTF; CDR3 DNA: TGTGCCAGCAGTTACTCGGGGGACGGCTACTATGGCTACACCTTC
V gene: TRBV10-1; clone size: many; D gene: TRBD1; J gene: TRBJ2-7; CDR3 protein: CASSEGTDYEQYF; CDR3 DNA: TGCGCCAGCAGTGAGGGGACAGACTACGAGCAGTACTTC
V gene: TRBV5-1; clone size: -; D gene: -; J gene: TRBJ2-2; CDR3 protein: CASSLARVGNAGELFF; CDR3 DNA: TGCGCCAGCAGCTTGGCCAGGGTTGGGAACGCCGGGGAGCTGTTTTTT
V gene: TRBV7-8; clone size: many; D gene: -; J gene: TRBJ2-5; CDR3 protein: CASAPSLMHETQYF; CDR3 DNA: TGTGCCAGCGCCCCATCTCTAATGCATGAAACCCAGTACTTC
V gene: TRBV6-5; clone size: many; D gene: -; J gene: TRBJ1-5; CDR3 protein: CASSYSGAGGNQPQHF; CDR3 DNA: TGTGCCAGCAGTTACTCTGGCGCAGGGGGCAATCAGCCCCAGCATTTT
V gene: TRBV30; clone size: many; D gene: TRBD2; J gene: TRBJ2-7; CDR3 protein: CAWSVLSGSDEQYF; CDR3 DNA: TGTGCCTGGAGTGTACTCAGCGGGAGCGACGAGCAGTACTTC
V gene: TRBV11-3; clone size: many; D gene: TRBD2; J gene: TRBJ2-7; CDR3 protein: CASSWAGGPYEQYF; CDR3 DNA: TGTGCCAGCAGCTGGGCGGGGGGCCCCTACGAGCAGTACTTC
V gene: TRBV24-1; clone size: many; D gene: TRBD2; J gene: TRBJ2-1; CDR3 protein: CATSDLSAGHNEQFF; CDR3 DNA: TGTGCCACCAGTGATTTGTCAGCGGGGCACAATGAGCAGTTCTTC
V gene: TRBV14; clone size: few; D gene: -; J gene: TRBJ1-1; CDR3 protein: CASREHMNTEAFF; CDR3 DNA: TGTGCCAGCCGGGAACACATGAACACTGAAGCTTTCTTT
V gene: TRBV27; clone size: many; D gene: TRBD1; J gene: TRBJ1-5; CDR3 protein: CASSAGQGGDQPQHF; CDR3 DNA: TGTGCCAGCAGTGCGGGACAGGGGGGAGATCAGCCCCAGCATTTT
V gene: TRBV2; clone size: many; D gene: -; J gene: TRBJ1-6; CDR3 protein: CASNTNSPLHF; CDR3 DNA: TGTGCCAGCAACACCAATTCACCCCTCCACTTT
V gene: TRBV6-1; clone size: many; D gene: TRBD2; J gene: TRBJ2-3; CDR3 protein: CASSEGITSEMNADTQYF; CDR3 DNA: TGTGCCAGCAGTGAGGGGATAACTAGCGAGATGAATGCAGATACGCAGTATTTT
V gene: TRBV4-1; clone size: -; D gene: TRBD1; J gene: TRBJ2-1; CDR3 protein: CASSQPYDRGRQETQFF; CDR3 DNA: TGCGCCAGCAGCCAACCTTACGACAGGGGGCGGCAAGAGACCCAGTTCTTC
V gene: TRBV6-5; clone size: few; D gene: -; J gene: TRBJ2-1; CDR3 protein: CASSDSSGTGSNEQFF; CDR3 DNA: TGTGCCAGCAGTGACTCGTCGGGAACTGGTTCCAATGAGCAGTTCTTC
V gene: TRBV7-2; clone size: many; D gene: TRBD2; J gene: TRBJ2-3; CDR3 protein: CASSSSGGAWDTQYF; CDR3 DNA: TGTGCCAGCAGCTCTAGCGGGGGGGCTTGGGATACGCAGTATTTT
V gene: TRBV19; clone size: few; D gene: TRBD1; J gene: TRBJ1-4; CDR3 protein: CASSVQGANEKLFF; CDR3 DNA: TGTGCCAGTAGTGTCCAGGGGGCGAATGAAAAACTGTTTTTT
V gene: TRBV2; clone size: many; D gene: TRBD2; J gene: TRBJ2-7; CDR3 protein: CASSYSGLATYEQYF; CDR3 DNA: TGTGCCAGCAGTTACTCAGGACTAGCGACCTACGAGCAGTACTTC